This TCR beta chain was identified in a study of early T cells in non-severe SARS-CoV-2 infection. This clonotype was counted only a few times. The CDR3 is 12 amino acids. CDR1 SQVTM and CDR2 ANQGSEA come from the germline V gene. The ends lost 4 bases at V and 2 bases at J; junction bases unmatched: 2. Researchers tagged individual cDNA molecules with unique molecular identifiers. TCRdb analysed the 5' RACE reads with MiXCR anew, one entry per CDR3 protein. The data contain over 95,000 distinct CDR3 sequences, approximately 17% of them singletons. The chain recombines TRBV29-1 with TRBJ2-7; the match to TRBD1 covers 7 bases. The clonotype comes from an adult who was a healthcare worker with PCR-confirmed SARS-CoV-2 infection or an uninfected control (not recorded which). The sequencing input was whole blood. Here the CDR3 reads CSVAGQAYEQYF. CDR3 bases: TGCAGCGTTGCCGGACAGGCCTACGAGCAGTACTTC.